This paragraph reports one TCR beta chain. The CDR3 has 16 residues. This record comes from a study of control samples from healthy donors and cancer patients. Sequencing was performed with immunoSEQ multiplex PCR; in TCRdb, only in-frame clones are kept and a portion is missing. The sample consists of about 120,000 clones, more than 70% of them appearing once. This TCR came from a man aged 45-60 years in good health. The V call is TRBV21-1, the J call TRBJ1-5; the D call in the table, TRBD1, was not verified against the DNA. TRBV21-1 is marked as a pseudogene. Sequenced material: blood. CDR3 sequence: CASSKRATGKKQPQHF. CDR3 in DNA: TGTGCCAGCAGCAAAAGGGCGACAGGGAAAAAACAGCCCCAGCATTTT.